Listed below are T cell receptor beta chains from one sample, sequenced in a study of T-cell reconstitution after alpha-beta-depleted transplantation in children. Each CDR3 protein gets one entry after TCRdb re-called the PCR reads with MiXCR. The data show 530,000 or so distinct CDR3 sequences, with over 20% seen just once and 36% held by the top ten. Source: PBMCs, taken before TCRalphabeta/CD19-depleted stem cell transplant. The receptors were gathered from a boy younger than two with Wiskott-Aldrich syndrome, due to receive a stem cell transplant. The CDR3 runs from the conserved cysteine through the conserved F or W. D genes are given only for firm matches. Some rows mark clone size as missing; the rest say once, few, many or name a class of expanded clone.

>TRBV5-6|TRBJ2-1|15|few|TRBD1
CASSLAGTGVRAQFF
TGTGCCAGCAGCTTGGCCGGGACAGGGGTCAGGGCGCAGTTCTTC
>TRBV5-1|TRBJ1-1|15|few|TRBD1
CASSLGTGVKTEAFF
TGCGCCAGCAGCCTCGGGACAGGGGTGAAAACTGAAGCTTTCTTT
>TRBV20-1|TRBJ2-3|15|.|TRBD2
CSVGGRAMSTDTQYF
TGCAGTGTCGGGGGGAGGGCCATGAGCACAGATACGCAGTATTTT
>TRBV15|TRBJ2-1|15|.|TRBD1
CATTRDSSYYNEQFF
TGTGCCACTACCCGGGACAGCTCTTATTACAATGAGCAGTTCTTC
>TRBV4-2|TRBJ2-1|15|.|.
CASSQQPRSHNEQFF
TGTGCCAGCAGCCAACAGCCGCGCTCCCACAATGAGCAGTTCTTC
>TRBV10-3|TRBJ2-3|16|few|.
CAISDPQEPSTDTQYF
TGTGCCATCAGTGATCCTCAGGAGCCTAGCACAGATACGCAGTATTTT
>TRBV20-1|TRBJ2-1|12|few|.
CSARGLTGEQFF
TGCAGTGCTAGGGGACTAACAGGGGAGCAGTTCTTC
>TRBV5-1|TRBJ2-5|14|.|.
CASSLGGALETQYF
TGCGCCAGCAGCTTGGGGGGCGCTTTAGAGACCCAGTACTTC
>TRBV9|TRBJ2-3|15|.|.
CASSVGGSGTDTQYF
TGTGCCAGCAGCGTAGGCGGTAGCGGCACAGATACGCAGTATTTT
>TRBV20-1|TRBJ2-7|15|few|TRBD1
CSATRPGQGSYEQYF
TGCAGTGCTACCCGACCGGGACAGGGATCCTACGAGCAGTACTTC
>TRBV25-1|TRBJ2-2|15|few|.
CASSEFQGEAGELFF
TGTGCCAGCAGTGAATTCCAGGGGGAGGCCGGGGAGCTGTTTTTT
>TRBV7-2|TRBJ2-7|14|few|.
CASSPDLPFYEQYF
TGTGCCAGCAGCCCCGATTTGCCCTTCTACGAGCAGTACTTC
>TRBV5-1|TRBJ1-6|15|few|TRBD1
CASSLDRGGNSPLHF
TGCGCCAGCAGCTTGGACAGGGGAGGGAATTCACCCCTCCACTTT
>TRBV5-6|TRBJ2-2|16|.|TRBD1
CASSIDRGQVVGELFF
TGTGCCAGCAGCATCGACAGGGGTCAGGTTGTCGGGGAGCTGTTTTTT
>TRBV5-1|TRBJ2-1|16|.|.
CASRVGLGKRANEQFF
TGCGCCAGCAGGGTTGGCCTAGGGAAAAGGGCCAATGAGCAGTTCTTC
>TRBV29-1|TRBJ2-1|16|.|.
CSVEIPSGLSYNEQFF
TGCAGCGTTGAAATCCCAAGCGGGTTATCCTACAATGAGCAGTTCTTC
>TRBV5-5|TRBJ2-1|17|.|TRBD1
CASSLAPGQGANNEQFF
TGTGCCAGCAGCTTGGCCCCGGGACAGGGGGCAAACAATGAGCAGTTCTTC
>TRBV9|TRBJ1-2|15|.|TRBD1
CASSSRDRGNYGYTF
TGTGCCAGCAGCTCCAGGGACAGGGGAAACTATGGCTACACCTTC
>TRBV5-1|TRBJ2-1|16|few|TRBD1
CASSFSGTGHYNEQFF
TGCGCCAGCAGCTTCTCCGGGACAGGTCACTACAATGAGCAGTTCTTC
>TRBV10-2|TRBJ2-1|15|.|TRBD2
CASSLAGVFQDEQFF
TGCGCCAGCAGTCTAGCGGGAGTCTTCCAGGATGAGCAGTTCTTC
>TRBV11-1|TRBJ2-1|11|.|.
CASRYNNEQFF
TGTGCCAGCAGATATAACAATGAGCAGTTCTTC
>TRBV7-2|TRBJ2-3|14|.|.
CASRLGLSTDTQYF
TGTGCCAGCAGGTTGGGGCTATCCACAGATACGCAGTATTTT
>TRBV27|TRBJ2-7|13|.|.
CASRRGTAYEQYF
TGTGCCAGCAGGCGCGGGACGGCCTACGAGCAGTACTTC
>TRBV5-1|TRBJ2-3|18|few|TRBD2
CASSSPWEGVPSTDTQYF
TGCGCCAGCAGCTCCCCCTGGGAGGGCGTCCCCAGCACAGATACGCAGTATTTT
>TRBV6-1|TRBJ2-7|13|.|.
CASSDRQGSEQYF
TGTGCCAGCAGTGATCGTCAGGGGTCCGAGCAGTACTTC
>TRBV20-1|TRBJ2-1|11|few|.
CSAQAWNEQFF
TGCAGTGCGCAGGCGTGGAATGAGCAGTTCTTC
>TRBV20-1|TRBJ2-1|11|.|TRBD2
CSSGRAGEQFF
TGCAGTAGCGGGAGGGCCGGGGAGCAGTTCTTC
>TRBV2|TRBJ2-1|13|.|TRBD2
CASGLADYNEQFF
TGTGCCAGCGGACTAGCGGACTACAATGAGCAGTTCTTC
>TRBV20-1|TRBJ1-1|13|.|TRBD1
CSARTGGWTEAFF
TGCAGTGCCCGAACAGGGGGCTGGACTGAAGCTTTCTTT
>TRBV5-1|TRBJ2-6|14|few|.
CASSSTSGANVLTF
TGCGCCAGCAGCTCGACCTCTGGGGCCAACGTCCTGACTTTC
>TRBV2|TRBJ2-7|14|few|.
CASTRRGRTYEQYF
TGTGCCAGCACCAGAAGGGGACGGACCTACGAGCAGTACTTC
>TRBV2|TRBJ2-2|15|few|.
CASSERTSNTGELFF
TGTGCCAGCAGTGAAAGGACGTCTAACACCGGGGAGCTGTTTTTT